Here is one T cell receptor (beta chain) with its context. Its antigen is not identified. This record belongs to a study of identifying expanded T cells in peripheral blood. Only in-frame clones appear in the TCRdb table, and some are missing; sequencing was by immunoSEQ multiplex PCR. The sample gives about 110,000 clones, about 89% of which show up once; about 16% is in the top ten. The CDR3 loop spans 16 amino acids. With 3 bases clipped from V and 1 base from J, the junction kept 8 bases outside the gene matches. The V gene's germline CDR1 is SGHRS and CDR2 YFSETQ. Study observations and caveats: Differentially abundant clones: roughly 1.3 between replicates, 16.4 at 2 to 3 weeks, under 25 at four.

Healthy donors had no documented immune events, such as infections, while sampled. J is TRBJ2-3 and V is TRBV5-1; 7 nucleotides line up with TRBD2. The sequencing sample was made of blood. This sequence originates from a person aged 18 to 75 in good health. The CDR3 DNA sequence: TGCGCCAGCAGCTCCAGGAGGGCGGGGGGCACAGATACGCAGTATTTT. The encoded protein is CASSSRRAGGTDTQYF.